Following are 20 T cell receptor beta chains from one sample sequenced in a study of identical twins. TCRdb ran MiXCR on the 5' RACE reads and lists one entry per CDR3 protein. This table has 700,000 or so distinct CDR3 sequences, 8% to 9% appearing once. Separately, the same data were catalogued under a study of yellow fever vaccine responses in identical twins.

Sequencing was performed on PBMCs. All receptors come from a woman between 18 and 29 years old in good health.

This clonotype was counted between two and nine times. The CDR3 DNA reads TGCAGTGCTACGCCAGACAATGAGCAGTTCTTC. Its protein is CSATPDNEQFF. The rearrangement links TRBV20-1 to TRBJ2-1; D is ambiguous. CDR3 length: 11 residues. Germline V lookup: CDR1 DFQATT, CDR2 SNEGSKA (reference sequence). With 4 bases removed from V and 5 bases from J, the gap between germline ends came to 6 bases.

The chain uses TRBV11-1 and TRBJ2-1; TRBD2 aligns across 10 bases. Germline V gene sequence: CDR1 SGHAT, CDR2 FQDESV (reference sequence). The CDR3 covers 17 residues. V was pared by 4 bases and J by 5 bases, with 11 bases of the junction left unmatched. CDR3 protein: CASSSLLAGTKHNEQFF. As DNA, the CDR3 is TGTGCCAGCAGCTCCCTACTAGCGGGGACTAAGCACAATGAGCAGTTCTTC. Complete variable domain (other parts from reference TRBV11-1 and TRBJ2-1): EAEVAQSPRYKITEKSQAVAFWCDPISGHATLYWYRQILGQGPELLVQFQDESVVDDSQLPKDRFSAERLKGVDSTLKIQPAELGDSAMYLCASSSLLAGTKHNEQFFGPGTRLTVL.

The rearrangement links TRBV15 to TRBJ2-1; D not certain. CDR1 is LNHNV, CDR2 YYDKDF, per germline (reference sequence). The V and J ends lost 5 bases and 6 bases respectively, with 8 bases between them. The CDR3 loop spans 12 amino acids. The CDR3: CATSPIGNEQFF. Here the CDR3 DNA reads TGTGCCACCAGCCCGATTGGCAATGAGCAGTTCTTC.

The rearrangement joins TRBV5-1 to TRBJ1-2, with a weak D call TRBD1 (5 bases). Germline V gives CDR1 SGHRS, CDR2 YFSETQ. The length of the CDR3 is 14 residues. V was pared by 0 bases and J by 2 bases, with 8 bases between. The CDR3 here is CASSLAGENYGYTF. The CDR3 DNA follows: TGCGCCAGCAGCTTGGCGGGGGAAAACTATGGCTACACCTTC.

The sample holds one count of this clonotype. The chain recombines TRBV29-1 with TRBJ1-2; a weak D match, TRBD1 (5 bases). Germline CDR1 and CDR2: SQVTM and ANQGSEA. This CDR3 comprises 11 residues. Trimming removed 6 bases from V and 7 bases from J, with 12 bases in between. The CDR3 nucleotides are TGCAGCGTCCGGGACGGCGGTGGCTACACCTTC. Protein: CSVRDGGGYTF.

This clonotype was picked up a small number of times. The chain is built from TRBV5-1 and TRBJ2-5; 10 bases agree with TRBD2. V lost 3 bases, J lost 2 bases, and 10 bases stayed unmatched. The CDR3 consists of 17 residues. Germline V CDR1 and CDR2: SGHRS, YFSETQ. The CDR3 is CASSSGLAMRLQETQYF. In DNA form, the CDR3 reads TGCGCCAGCAGCTCGGGACTAGCGATGCGCTTGCAAGAGACCCAGTACTTC.

This clonotype came up many times. The rearrangement links TRBV6-2 or TRBV6-3 to TRBJ2-2; D is uncertain. V was trimmed by 7 bases and J by 1 base, leaving 22 bases between them. The CDR3 is made up of 18 amino acids. Per the germline V gene, CDR1 is MNHEY and CDR2 is SVGEGT. CDR3 amino acids: CASTSLQRGRMNTGELFF. DNA of the CDR3: TGTGCCAGCACCAGCTTACAACGTGGACGTATGAACACCGGGGAGCTGTTTTTT.

This clonotype was seen a handful of times. The gene calls are TRBV10-3 and TRBJ1-4; 9 bases fit TRBD1. The CDR3 extends over 14 amino acids. Germline V gene lookup returns CDR1 ENHRY and CDR2 SYGVKD. Trimming at V came to 8 bases and at J to 6 bases, leaving 7 bases not matched to a gene. This CDR3 is CAIGPGQGDEKLFF. The CDR3 coding sequence is TGTGCCATCGGCCCGGGACAGGGTGATGAAAAACTGTTTTTT.

This clonotype was seen a few times. This chain connects TRBV10-3 to TRBJ2-1; 7 bases align to TRBD2. This CDR3 region has 15 residues. The V gene's germline CDR1 is ENHRY and CDR2 SYGVKD. The V and J ends lost 4 bases and 0 bases, in that order; junction bases with no gene match: 3. As DNA, the CDR3 is TGTGCCATCAGTGGTGCTAGCGGCTCCTACAATGAGCAGTTCTTC. This codes for CAISGASGSYNEQFF.

At least ten counts were recorded for this clonotype. J is TRBJ1-2 and V is TRBV5-1, with D hard to call. V was trimmed by 2 bases and J by 2 bases, leaving 10 bases between them. CDR3 length: 14 residues. Germline-derived CDR1 and CDR2 are SGHRS and YFSETQ. For the CDR3, the DNA is TGCGCCAGCAGCTTAGAATCCGGCAACTATGGCTACACCTTC. This codes for CASSLESGNYGYTF.

This clonotype showed up just a few times. The chain couples TRBV6-2 or TRBV6-3 to TRBJ2-5; no reliable D call. CDR1 is MNHEY and CDR2 is SVGEGT in the germline V gene. The CDR3 has 14 amino acids. V lost 0 bases and J 2 bases, leaving 7 bases between the germline ends. CDR3 DNA sequence: TGTGCCAGCAGTTACTCGGGAAGACAAGAGACCCAGTACTTC. It yields the protein CASSYSGRQETQYF.

This clonotype was found many times. The genes are TRBV7-8 and TRBJ2-1, with TRBD2 matching over 11 bases. The germline V gene encodes CDR1 SGHVS and CDR2 FQNEAQ. Germline trimming cut 4 bases from V and 6 bases from J; bases unmatched to any gene: 5. The CDR3 covers 15 residues. In DNA, the CDR3 is TGTGCCAGCAGCTCGAGACTAGCGGGGTCCAATGAGCAGTTCTTC. Translating gives CASSSRLAGSNEQFF.

The chain uses TRBV4-3 and TRBJ2-1, with 7 bases aligning to TRBD2. V lost 1 base and J lost 7; bases outside the gene matches: 1. CDR1 is LGHNA and CDR2 is YSLEER in the germline V gene. The CDR3 extends over 13 amino acids. CDR3 coding DNA: TGCGCCAGCAGCCAAGGGACTAGTAATGAGCAGTTCTTC. Protein: CASSQGTSNEQFF.

V gene TRBV7-2 combines with J gene TRBJ2-3, with D hard to call. Trimming removed 5 bases from V and 6 bases from J, with 12 bases in between. Germline assignment: CDR1 SGHTA and CDR2 FQGNSA. CDR3 size: 13 residues. CDR3 bases: TGTGCCAGCAGCCGGTTAAGGCGGGATACGCAGTATTTT. This gives the protein CASSRLRRDTQYF.

This clonotype has only a few counts. This sequence joins TRBV12-3 or TRBV12-4 and TRBJ2-2; no reliable D call. The CDR3 contains 15 residues. V was trimmed by 3 bases and J by 3 bases, leaving 11 bases between them. CDR3 sequence reads: CASSFLRRHTGELFF. DNA for the CDR3: TGTGCCAGCAGTTTTCTCAGGCGACACACCGGGGAGCTGTTTTTT.

The chain combines TRBV9 with TRBJ2-7; D may be TRBD2 (6 bases). With 5 bases removed from V and 2 bases from J, the gap between germline ends came to 14 bases. Germline V gene data show CDR1 as SGDLS and CDR2 as YYNGEE. The length of the CDR3 is 14 residues. The CDR3 reads CASSPGSGTYEQYF. For the CDR3, the DNA is TGTGCCAGCAGTCCCGGTAGCGGAACCTACGAGCAGTACTTC.

Concerning this clonotype itself: Given a much more abundant clone one base away, this may be a read error. This chain links TRBV6-1 with TRBJ2-5; 9 bases map to TRBD2. This CDR3 has 17 residues. Germline values: CDR1 MNHNS, CDR2 SASEGT. The CDR3 spells CACSLVSGGTSQETQYF. As DNA, the CDR3 is TGTGCCTGCAGCCTCGTTAGCGGGGGTACGTCCCAAGAGACCCAGTACTTC.

This clonotype was counted between two and nine times. The J gene is TRBJ2-5, the V gene TRBV15, with a weak D call TRBD1 (5 bases). V dropped 2 bases and J dropped 1 base, with 11 bases sitting between them. Germline V gives CDR1 LNHNV, CDR2 YYDKDF (reference sequence). There are 15 residues in the CDR3. Here the CDR3 DNA reads TGTGCCACCAGCAGAAGACGGACACTCCAAGAGACCCAGTACTTC. Amino acids: CATSRRRTLQETQYF.

This rearrangement joins TRBV27 to TRBJ2-7; TRBD2 matches 8 bases. The V gene end was trimmed by 4 bases and the J gene end by 4 bases; junction bases not matched to a gene: 6. This CDR3 region has 14 residues. The germline gives CDR1 MNHEY, CDR2 SMNVEV (reference sequence). CDR3 sequence reads: CASSSGTRRYEQYF. In DNA form, the CDR3 reads TGTGCCAGCAGTTCTGGGACTAGACGTTACGAGCAGTACTTC.

This clonotype was picked up a small number of times. The V call is TRBV7-9, the J call TRBJ2-3; TRBD2 agrees at 9 bases. The germline gives CDR1 SEHNR, CDR2 FQNEAQ (reference sequence). The V gene end was trimmed by 6 bases and the J gene end by 0 bases; junction bases not matched to a gene: 10. The CDR3 covers 17 residues. CDR3 nucleotide sequence: TGTGCCAGCAGGACAGGAGCTAGCGGGGACAGCACAGATACGCAGTATTTT. The encoded protein is CASRTGASGDSTDTQYF.